This is a list of T cell receptor beta chains from one sample in a study of shared T cell receptors in the human thymus. TCRdb keeps only in-frame clones here, not all; method: immunoSEQ multiplex PCR. This table holds tens of thousands of clones, more than 90% found once. Sequencing was done on a sample of thymocytes. The receptors come from a human donor. Both conserved end residues are part of each CDR3. A D gene is named only where the DNA matches it firmly. Size is stated for part of the rows, as once, few or many counts, or as a class when the clone is expanded.

V gene,J gene,D gene,clone size,CDR3 DNA,CDR3 protein
TRBV7-6,TRBJ1-6,.,.,TGTGCCAGCAGCTTAGGAGGCCAGGGGCGTTATAATTCACCCCTCCACTTT,CASSLGGQGRYNSPLHF
TRBV5-4,TRBJ2-2,TRBD1,.,TGTGCCAGCAGCTTGGCCAAGAACAGGGGGCTCACCGGGGAGCTGTTTTTT,CASSLAKNRGLTGELFF
TRBV27,TRBJ1-1,.,once,TGTGCCAGCAGTTTCCTTTTCCGGCTGGCTGAAGCTTTCTTT,CASSFLFRLAEAFF
TRBV7-2,TRBJ1-4,TRBD1,.,TGTGCCAGCAGCACACATCCTCTTAGGGGGCAAGAAAAACTGTTTTTT,CASSTHPLRGQEKLFF
TRBV13,TRBJ2-5,.,.,TGTGCCAGCAGCTCCGTTTCTCCGGGGCCCCAAGAGACCCAGTACTTC,CASSSVSPGPQETQYF
TRBV5-6,TRBJ2-1,TRBD2,.,TGTGCCAGCAGCTTCACTCTAACCTCGGGGGGACCAACCTACAATGAGCAGTTCTTC,CASSFTLTSGGPTYNEQFF
TRBV7-8,TRBJ2-7,.,.,TGTGCCAGCAGCTTACACAGGGCGACCGAGCAGTACTTC,CASSLHRATEQYF
TRBV4-2,TRBJ2-7,TRBD2,.,TGTGCCAGCAGCCAAGATCGCGGGGGGGCGTATGAGCAGTACTTC,CASSQDRGGAYEQYF
TRBV14,TRBJ1-3,.,.,TGTGCCAGCAGCCAAGTTGATAGAAACAAACACCTAAAAGAAGGAAACACCATATATTTT,CASSQVDRNKHLKEGNTIYF
TRBV6-1,TRBJ2-1,.,few,TGTGCCAGCAGTTCATACTGGGATTTCAATGAGCAGTTCTTC,CASSSYWDFNEQFF
TRBV6-1,TRBJ2-5,TRBD2,.,TGTGCCAGCAGTAGTAGCGGGGGGTCCTGGGAGACCCAGTACTTC,CASSSSGGSWETQYF